This TCR beta chain was identified during a study of blood T cell repertoires in COVID-19. Per the study methods: Reference gene primer amplification gave estimated nucleated cell counts. Data came from immunoSEQ multiplex PCR; TCRdb stores just in-frame clones and leaves some out. The D gene and trimming were derived from the DNA, and the V and J assignments and clone size from that table. The sample has some 460,000 clones; around 89% are singletons. Between the trimmed V and J ends, which lost 5 bases and 6 bases, there was a span of 15 bases. The CDR3 runs 14 residues. Germline V gene lookup returns CDR1 SGHTA and CDR2 FQGNSA.

This TCR was sampled from a woman aged 25 to 45 with acute or convalescent COVID-19. The chain links TRBV7-2 to TRBJ2-3; TRBD1 might be the D (7 bases). Sequencing used peripheral blood. The CDR3 reads CASSGQGGSDTQYF. The CDR3 nucleotides read TGTGCCAGCAGCGGGCAGGGGGGCTCGGATACGCAGTATTTT.